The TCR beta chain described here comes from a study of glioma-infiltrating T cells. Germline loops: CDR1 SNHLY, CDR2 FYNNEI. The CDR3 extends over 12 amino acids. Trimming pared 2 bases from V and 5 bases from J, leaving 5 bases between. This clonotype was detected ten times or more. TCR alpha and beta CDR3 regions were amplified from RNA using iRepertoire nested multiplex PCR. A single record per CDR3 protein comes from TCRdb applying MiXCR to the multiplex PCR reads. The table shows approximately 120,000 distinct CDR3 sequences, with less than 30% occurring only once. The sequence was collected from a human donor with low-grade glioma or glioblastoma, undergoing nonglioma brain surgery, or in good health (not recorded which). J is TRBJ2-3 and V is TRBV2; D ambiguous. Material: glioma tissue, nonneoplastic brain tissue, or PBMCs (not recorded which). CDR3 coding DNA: TGTGCCAGCAGTGAAACTCGAGATACGCAGTATTTT. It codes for CASSETRDTQYF.